These 5 T cell receptor beta chains originate from one sample sequenced in a study of blood T cell repertoires in COVID-19. The table came from immunoSEQ multiplex PCR; TCRdb's copy has only in-frame clones and leaves some out. The sample records 150,000 to 170,000 clones, around 84% being singletons. The material sequenced was peripheral blood. The receptors were gathered from an older man with acute or convalescent COVID-19.

The chain combines TRBV5-4 with TRBJ2-3, with D possibly being TRBD2 (5 bases). The CDR3 covers 14 residues. CDR1 is SGHNT and CDR2 is YYREEE in the germline V gene (reference sequence). V was shortened by 3 bases and J by 2 bases, with 10 bases between the two germline ends. DNA for the CDR3: TGTGCCAGCAGCTCCCAGCGGAACACAGATACGCAGTATTTT. Amino acids: CASSSQRNTDTQYF.

The J gene is TRBJ2-3, the V gene TRBV28, with D unresolved. Trimming removed 5 bases at V and 0 bases at J, with 12 bases between. This CDR3 is built from 15 residues. Germline CDR1 MDHEN, CDR2 SYDVKM. Here the CDR3 DNA reads TGTGCCAGCAGTACGCCATCCGGTAGCACAGATACGCAGTATTTT. Translated: CASSTPSGSTDTQYF.

The chain couples TRBV29-1 to TRBJ1-1; D is undetermined. Germline CDR1 and CDR2: SQVTM and ANQGSEA. Trimming shortened V by 1 base and J by 2 bases, and 5 bases separated the two germline ends. The CDR3 sequence is 12 residues long. CDR3 residues: CSVEGQNTEAFF. The CDR3 coding sequence is TGCAGCGTTGAAGGGCAAAACACTGAAGCTTTCTTT. Complete variable domain (other parts from reference TRBV29-1 and TRBJ1-1): SAVISQKPSRDICQRGTSLTIQCQVDSQVTMMFWYRQQPGQSLTLIATANQGSEATYESGFVIDKFPISRPNLTFSTLTVSNMSPEDSSIYLCSVEGQNTEAFFGQGTRLTVV.

This chain links TRBV7-8 with TRBJ1-4; D gene ambiguous. Germline lookup yields CDR1 SGHVS and CDR2 FQNEAQ. The CDR3 covers 15 residues. Trimming stripped 7 bases from V and 4 bases from J, with 16 bases between. The CDR3, as DNA: TGTGCCAGCACCCCCATTCCCGGGGTTAATGAAAAACTGTTTTTT. Its translation: CASTPIPGVNEKLFF.

This clone was detected only a few times. The chain uses TRBV11-3 and TRBJ1-2, with TRBD1 identical over 9 bases. Germline CDR1 reads SGHNT; CDR2 reads YENEEA. J lost 4 bases, V lost 5 bases, and 8 bases had no gene match. The CDR3 contains 15 residues. Written as DNA, the CDR3 is TGTGCCAGCAGCGCCGGGACAGGGACTCTCTATGGCTACACCTTC. This codes for CASSAGTGTLYGYTF.